The present entry profiles one TCR beta chain with its context. Sequencing was performed with immunoSEQ multiplex PCR; in TCRdb, only in-frame clones are kept and a portion is missing. The data contain 55,000 to 70,000 clones, roughly 80% of them singletons. This CDR3 is built from 12 residues. CDR1 and CDR2 (germline): LNHNV, YYDKDF (reference sequence). V was clipped by 6 bases and J by 0 bases, with 4 bases between them. The data belong to a study of OX40 agonist ivuxolimab in advanced cancers. The TCR sequence derives from an adult with an advanced solid tumor such as melanoma, head and neck, liver or kidney cancer. Specimen: CD4+ or CD8+ T cells sorted from blood, collected in a trial of the OX40 agonist ivuxolimab. V is TRBV15 and J is TRBJ2-3; D not certain. CDR3 nucleotides: TGTGCCACCAGTCCTAGCACAGATACGCAGTATTTT. It yields the protein CATSPSTDTQYF.